This entry features one T cell receptor (beta chain) sequence. This sample was taken from a study of blood T cell repertoires in COVID-19. Profiling relied on immunoSEQ multiplex PCR, and the TCRdb table lists in-frame clones only, not all of them. Of about 270,000 clones listed, more than 85% were seen once; the top ten hold around 2.6%. V dropped 0 bases and J dropped 8 bases, with 13 bases sitting between them. The CDR3 loop spans 14 amino acids. Germline V gives CDR1 LGHNA, CDR2 YNFKEQ. This TCR was recovered from a person in their late teens or twenties with COVID-19, enrolled during active disease. The J gene is TRBJ1-1, the V gene TRBV4-2; D gene uncertain. The sample consisted of peripheral blood. The CDR3 is CASSQEGEGVEAFF. CDR3 bases: TGTGCCAGCAGCCAAGAGGGCGAGGGAGTGGAAGCTTTCTTT.